This TCR beta chain emerged from a study of spatial heterogeneity in lung cancer (dated by TCRdb to the late 2010s). Some background on the complete study: More beta-chain than alpha-chain transcripts were consistently detected, likely reflecting higher beta-chain transcript abundance. In tumor regions, TCR transcript counts showed a strong correlation with a T cell transcriptional module score from matched bulk RNA-seq. In the raw uncorrected reads, each unique combination of TCR and UMI appeared more than ten times on average. In non-small cell lung cancer, the study made a quantitative comparison of TCR alpha and beta repertoires among multiple tumor regions, matched nontumor lung and blood. TCR repertoire features were related to nonsynonymous mutation counts determined by whole-exome sequencing of tumor tissue. Both alpha and beta chains were TCR-sequenced in samples taken at surgery, namely 220 tumor regions, more than 62 matched nontumor lung samples and roughly 56 PBMC samples. Summary of the overall study and its limitations: Counts of ubiquitous and regional expanded TCRs were found to correlate with counts of ubiquitous and regional nonsynonymous mutations, respectively. The number of expanded intratumoral alpha and beta TCRs correlated with the tumor nonsynonymous mutation count. Confirming at a functional level the hypothesis that regional TCRs recognize regional mutations was considered to require additional single-cell paired TCR alpha and beta sequencing. TCR-seq coverage of tumor T cells was estimated at only 7% to 8% for alpha chains and about 14% for beta chains.

Sequences SEHNR (CDR1) and FQNEAQ (CDR2) are obtained from the germline V gene (reference sequence). The CDR3 runs 14 residues from the cysteine to the phenylalanine. CDR3 DNA is the only sequence kept; it has 42 bases, read in frame from the first base. Relative to germline, V is 1 base shorter and J is 3 bases shorter, with 10 bases between their ends. The sample's time point label is to be understood as: sample taken at primary tumor resection. Donors were 72 patients with early-stage, untreated non-small cell lung cancer from the lung TRACERx cohort. TCR sequencing used whole RNA extracted from tumor and nontumor lung tissue, or from cryopreserved PBMC samples, without cell sorting. Only patients for whom sufficient RNA was available from at least two tumor regions were selected for TCR sequencing. A lung pathologist reviewed the tumor and adjacent nontumor lung specimens before the specimens were selected.

Receptors were amplified or captured by 5' RACE. Sequencing was carried out with a NextSeq 500. In the TCR library protocol, a unique molecular identifier was attached to each TCR cDNA molecule so that PCR and sequencing errors could be corrected. In the original analysis: TCR identification, UMI-based error correction and CDR3 extraction were performed with Decombinator tools. Expanded TCRs were defined as those above a frequency of 2 per 1,000, corresponding to the top 1% of the tumor frequency distribution. Expanded tumor TCRs statistically deemed absent (corrected P<0.05) from at least one tumor region were classed as regional, and all other expanded tumor TCRs were classed as ubiquitous. Each repertoire was subsampled 100 times to 5,000 TCRs, after which Renyi diversity was computed with the R vegan package. CDR3 similarity networks were constructed using string-kernel similarity of amino acid triplets, with links drawn between CDR3s whose pairwise similarity was above 0.82. TCRdb passed the public sequencing reads through fastp at Q25 and MiXCR, retaining productive beta sequences. Merged by CDR3 protein, the rows form single entries marked with the most common genes and DNA. It is TCRdb's table, rather than the study itself, that gives the V and J calls and clone size. Counted in this sample were 15,000 or so distinct CDR3 sequences; about 4.8% of them appeared once. Together, the top ten hold approximately 16% of the sample.

This clonotype was counted ten times or more. This clone's antigen is unknown. No base qualities exist here, and no much larger clone lies one base off it. With the library built for alpha chains, this beta chain is off target and its frequency is not meaningful. This receptor was obtained from a female donor with early-stage non-small cell lung cancer. The sequences come from lung tumor tissue, collected at surgery. The V gene is TRBV7-9 and the J gene is TRBJ2-7, with TRBD2 perhaps the D gene, on 5 matching bases. The DNA sequence is as follows: TGTGCCAGCAGCTTAGGCACGGGGAACTACGAGCAGTACTTC. Its translation is CASSLGTGNYEQYF.